This T cell receptor beta chain appears in the sequencing data of a study of cytomegalovirus exposure and HLA in healthy donors. Study-wide background: Counted in an early data release were about 85 million unique TCRs from HLA-typed donors.

In the case of this clone: The antigen is unknown.

CDR1 and CDR2 (germline): SNHLY, FYNNEI. The CDR3 has 14 amino acids. The V gene end was trimmed by 8 bases and the J gene end by 5 bases; junction bases not matched to a gene: 4. Findings of the study overall: Per a later analysis, HLA-associated TCR beta chains showed more clonal expansion than other, equally common TCR beta chains. The authors enumerated 150 to 200 TCR beta chains as linked to cytomegalovirus. An analysis done earlier found most TCR beta V segments productive about 87% or about 30% of the time.

PCR employed 60 Vbeta and 13 Jbeta primers. Profiling relied on immunoSEQ multiplex PCR, and the TCRdb table lists in-frame clones only, not all of them. The sample contains approximately 160,000 clones, roughly 80% of which appear only once. The sample comprised PBMCs. The TCR sequence derives from a boy under 10 years old in good health and CMV-seronegative. The chain couples TRBV2 to TRBJ2-1; 12 bases fit TRBD2. CDR3 in DNA: TGTGCCAGCCGGACTAGCGGGACTCACAATGAGCAGTTCTTC. Translating gives CASRTSGTHNEQFF.